This TCR beta chain was identified during a study of blood T cell repertoires in COVID-19. Study details: Acute and convalescent COVID-19 specimens originated in the United States, Italy and Spain. T cells, B-cell-depleted T cells, or PBMCs provided the cDNA or gDNA that served as material.

Germline V lookup: CDR1 LNHDA, CDR2 SQIVND (reference sequence). This CDR3 has 15 amino acids. V trimming: 4 bases; J trimming: 7 bases; junction bases outside the gene matches: 4. How the authors handled the data: Amplification from reference gene primers served as the basis for estimated nucleated cell counts. Clones were read by immunoSEQ multiplex PCR, and TCRdb kept only the in-frame ones, dropping some. V and J calls and clone size follow that table, whereas D and trimming were derived from the DNA. The sample consists of 200,000 to 250,000 clones, approximately 78% of them appearing once. Notes on this clone: This sample also contains other DNA sequences that code for the same CDR3.

The sample taken for sequencing was peripheral blood. The receptor was isolated from a woman younger than 35 with acute or convalescent COVID-19. The V gene is TRBV19, the J gene TRBJ2-1, with 13 bases matching TRBD2. CDR3 loop: CASSTGTSGINEQFF. The CDR3 nucleotides are TGTGCCAGTAGTACAGGGACTAGCGGGATAAATGAGCAGTTCTTC.